This TCR beta chain appears in the sequencing data of a study of T cells in Graves' hyperthyroidism and ophthalmopathy. RNA transcripts gave rise to amplified TCR beta CDR3 regions. The HTBI primer set served for first-round RT-PCR of the TCR CDR3. TCRdb reanalysed the multiplex PCR reads using MiXCR and keeps one entry per CDR3 protein. The repertoire has 450,000 to 600,000 distinct CDR3 sequences, just under 20% of them found once; the top ten carry roughly 50%. Many counts were recorded for this clonotype. Trimming at V came to 4 bases and at J to 9 bases, leaving 12 bases not matched to a gene. In germline, CDR1 is MDHEN, CDR2 SYDVKM. The CDR3 is made up of 15 amino acids.

The sequence was obtained from a man aged 40-49 years with Graves' ophthalmopathy. The chain combines TRBV28 with TRBJ1-5, with 7 bases lining up with TRBD1. Sequenced sample: blood. Here the CDR3 reads CASSSRRTGYLPQHF. The DNA of the CDR3 is TGTGCCAGCAGTTCCCGAAGGACAGGCTACCTGCCCCAGCATTTT.